This T cell receptor beta chain was found in a study of T-cell reconstitution after alpha-beta-depleted transplantation in children. For TCRbeta, the library was prepared with unique molecular identifiers. Each CDR3 protein gets one entry after TCRdb re-called the PCR reads with MiXCR. The table has 500,000 to 600,000 distinct CDR3 sequences, approximately 20% seen once; the top ten hold 3.3%. With V trimmed by 5 bases and J by 7 bases, 3 bases remained unmatched. The germline V gene encodes CDR1 DFQATT and CDR2 SNEGSKA (reference sequence). CDR3 length: 13 amino acids. Only a few counts were recorded for this clonotype.

This chain connects TRBV20-1 to TRBJ1-6, with 9 bases aligning to TRBD1. The sequences come from PBMCs from the stem cell graft donor, collected from the stem cell graft. This TCR derives from a human donor who donated a stem cell graft to a child with acute lymphoblastic leukemia. DNA of the CDR3: TGCAGTGCTTTACAGGGGGCGAATTCACCCCTCCACTTT. It is translated as CSALQGANSPLHF.